The TCR beta chain under discussion was sequenced for a study of blood T cell repertoires in COVID-19. At the level of the study: COVID-19 samples from acute and convalescent phases originated in the United States, Italy and Spain. Sources were T cells, B-cell-depleted T cells, or PBMCs; the material itself was cDNA or gDNA.

In the original workflow: Amplified reference gene primers provided the basis for estimating nucleated cell counts. Using immunoSEQ multiplex PCR, the repertoire was profiled, and TCRdb retains in-frame clones only, with some absent. From that table come the V and J calls and clone size; the DNA was used to work out D and trimming. This table has 150,000 to 200,000 clones, around nine tenths appearing once. The source is a man aged 18 to 29 with active or convalescent COVID-19. The sample was peripheral blood.

The chain's CDR3 is CSIHRTSGAHANTGELFF. The CDR3 bases are TGCAGTATCCACCGGACTAGCGGGGCTCACGCGAACACCGGGGAGCTGTTTTTT. The chain combines TRBV29-1 with TRBJ2-2; 12 bases agree with TRBD2. The CDR3 is 18 amino acids. The germline gives CDR1 SQVTM, CDR2 ANQGSEA.